Following are 13 T cell receptor beta chains from one sample sequenced in a study of cytomegalovirus exposure and HLA in healthy donors. PCR involved 60 Vbeta and 13 Jbeta primers. The table came from immunoSEQ multiplex PCR; TCRdb's copy has only in-frame clones and leaves some out. The sample lists about 120,000 clones, roughly three quarters occurring once. The sequenced material came from PBMCs. The receptors shown here come from a man aged 25 to 45 in good health and CMV-seropositive.

The gene calls are TRBV9 and TRBJ1-2, with TRBD1 matching over 9 bases. The germline gives CDR1 SGDLS, CDR2 YYNGEE. J lost 4 bases, V lost 4 bases, and 11 bases had no gene match. The CDR3 is 16 amino acids. The CDR3 is CASSSLSTGGTYGYTF. CDR3 in DNA: TGTGCCAGCAGCTCACTCTCGACAGGGGGGACCTATGGCTACACCTTC.

Judged by abundance, this clone is medium-sized. The same CDR3 can be traced to other DNA sequences in this sample. V usage is TRBV6-1 and J usage is TRBJ1-5; D is undetermined. This CDR3 spans 13 amino acids. CDR1 MNHNS and CDR2 SASEGT come from the germline V gene. Trimming stripped 2 bases from V and 4 bases from J, with 6 bases between. CDR3 DNA sequence: TGTGCCAGCAGTGAAATAGATAATCAGCCCCAGCATTTT. Translated, it gives CASSEIDNQPQHF.

This clone was picked up one time. The chain is built from TRBV7-9 and TRBJ1-3, with 8 nucleotides matching TRBD1. The V and J ends lost 4 bases and 0 bases, in that order; junction bases with no gene match: 11. This CDR3 is built from 18 residues. Germline CDR1 and CDR2: SEHNR and FQNEAQ (reference sequence). CDR3 nucleotide sequence: TGTGCCAGCAGCTGGTCCCGGGACAGGACTGACTCTGGAAACACCATATATTTT. Protein product: CASSWSRDRTDSGNTIYF.

The gene calls are TRBV27 and TRBJ2-5; 8 bases fit TRBD1. The DNA end is more similar to TRBJ2-7, so the J call may be wrong. The CDR3 is made up of 16 amino acids. Per the germline V gene, CDR1 is MNHEY and CDR2 is SMNVEV (reference sequence). The CDR3 nucleotides are TGTGCCAGCAGTTTACTCGGGGCAGGGGGCCCCTACGAGCAGTACTTC. Amino acid sequence: CASSLLGAGGPYEQYF.

This clone showed up just once. The chain joins TRBV25-1 to TRBJ2-7; 7 bases are shared with TRBD1. This CDR3 is 14 amino acids long. The junction had 5 bases not matched to a gene; V was cut back by 1 base and J by 5 bases. Germline V gene data show CDR1 as MGHDK and CDR2 as SYGVNS. As DNA, the CDR3 is TGTGCCAGCAGTGAATTTAAGGGGGCGCACGAGCAGTACTTC. This sequence encodes CASSEFKGAHEQYF.

The chain links TRBV10-3 to TRBJ2-5; TRBD1 matches at 8 bases. Per germline, CDR1 ENHRY and CDR2 SYGVKD. The ends lost 9 bases at V and 7 bases at J; junction bases unmatched: 4. The CDR3 covers 11 residues. Written as DNA, the CDR3 is TGTGCCATAACAACAGGGGGGACCCAGTACTTC. Amino acids: CAITTGGTQYF.

The chain couples TRBV2 to TRBJ2-7, with 9 bases lining up with TRBD2. The CDR3 sequence is 16 residues long. V lost 2 bases and J lost 6; bases outside the gene matches: 11. Germline CDR1 is SNHLY and CDR2 is FYNNEI. DNA for the CDR3: TGTGCCAGCAGTGAAAGAGGTCGAGCGGGGGGCCGCGAGCAGTACTTC. It codes for CASSERGRAGGREQYF.

The rearrangement uses TRBV15 and TRBJ2-7; 8 bases match TRBD1. CDR1 and CDR2 (germline): LNHNV, YYDKDF (reference sequence). The CDR3 length is 14 residues. The ends lost 5 bases at V and 2 bases at J; junction bases unmatched: 5. The DNA for the CDR3 is TGTGCCACCAGCTTCGGACAGGGAGCCTACGAGCAGTACTTC. It specifies CATSFGQGAYEQYF.

The rearrangement uses TRBV29-1 and TRBJ1-2, with D possibly matching TRBD1 (6 bases). This CDR3 has 11 residues. Germline V gene data show CDR1 as SQVTM and CDR2 as ANQGSEA. V lost 7 bases, J lost 6 bases, and 12 bases lay in between. Here the CDR3 reads CSAEGGDGYTF. The CDR3 nucleotides read TGCAGCGCCGAAGGGGGGGATGGCTACACCTTC.

J is TRBJ1-5 and V is TRBV30; 8 bases line up with TRBD1. Germline V CDR1 and CDR2: GTSNPN, SVGIG (reference sequence). The V and J ends lost 0 bases and 8 bases, in that order; junction bases with no gene match: 3. The CDR3 extends over 13 amino acids. The CDR3 nucleotides read TGTGCCTGGAGTGTTCAGGGGGCGAAGCCCCAGCATTTT. It yields the protein CAWSVQGAKPQHF.

Worth noting for this clone: This sample includes further DNA sequences coding for the same CDR3. The gene calls are TRBV30 and TRBJ2-3; 10 positions agree with TRBD2. From germline, CDR1 is GTSNPN and CDR2 SVGIG (reference sequence). This CDR3 is built from 15 residues. V dropped 2 bases and J dropped 2; count of bases not matched to a gene: 4. The CDR3 spells CAWSPLAGVTDTQYF. The CDR3 coding sequence is TGTGCCTGGAGTCCTCTAGCGGGGGTCACAGATACGCAGTATTTT.

The chain couples TRBV10-1 to TRBJ2-7, with D possibly being TRBD1 (6 bases). V shed 4 bases and J shed 10 bases, with 17 bases lying between them. There are 13 residues in the CDR3. CDR1 and CDR2 (germline): WNHNN, SYGVQD (reference sequence). The CDR3 here is CASSASGTPVQYF. CDR3 coding DNA: TGCGCCAGCAGTGCCTCCGGGACACCAGTTCAGTACTTC.

The chain is built from TRBV25-1 and TRBJ1-2, with D possibly matching TRBD1 (5 bases). Trimming removed 2 bases at V and 6 bases at J, with 13 bases between. The CDR3 covers 14 residues. The germline V gene has CDR1 MGHDK and CDR2 SYGVNS. The CDR3 here is CASSETGVFDGYTF. In DNA, the CDR3 is TGTGCCAGCAGTGAAACGGGGGTATTTGATGGCTACACCTTC.